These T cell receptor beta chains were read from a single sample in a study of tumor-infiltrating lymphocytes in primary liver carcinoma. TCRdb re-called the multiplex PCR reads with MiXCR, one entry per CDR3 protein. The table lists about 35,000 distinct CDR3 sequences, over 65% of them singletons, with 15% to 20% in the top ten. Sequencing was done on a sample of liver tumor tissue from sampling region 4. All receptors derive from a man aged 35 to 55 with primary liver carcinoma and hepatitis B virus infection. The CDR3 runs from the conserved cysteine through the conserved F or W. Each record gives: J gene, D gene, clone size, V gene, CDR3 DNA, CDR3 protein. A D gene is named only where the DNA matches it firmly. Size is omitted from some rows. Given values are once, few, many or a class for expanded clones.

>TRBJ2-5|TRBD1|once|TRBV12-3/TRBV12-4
TGTGCCAGCAGCCGAGTCGGGACAGAAACCCAGTACTTC
CASSRVGTETQYF
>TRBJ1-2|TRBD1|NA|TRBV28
TGTGCCACCGCGGACAGGGGCTACGGCTACTCCTTC
CATADRGYGYSF
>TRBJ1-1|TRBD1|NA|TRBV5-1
TGCGCCAGCAGCCGGGGACAGGCTATGAACATTGAAGCTCTCTTT
CASSRGQAMNIEALF
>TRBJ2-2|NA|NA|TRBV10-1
TGCGCCAGCTCCAACGGCACAGAAGCCGGGGAGCTGTTTTTT
CASSNGTEAGELFF
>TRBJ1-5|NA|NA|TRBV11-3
TGTGTCAGCAGCTTAGATCTGGGGGTGGCTCGGTCCCAGCATTTT
CVSSLDLGVARSQHF
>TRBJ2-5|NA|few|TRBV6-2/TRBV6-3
TGTGTCAGCAGTTCACGGACGGTTATGGAGACCCAGTACTTC
CVSSSRTVMETQYF
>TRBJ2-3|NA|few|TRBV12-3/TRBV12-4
TGTGCCAGCATCATACTTCGGGCTACGCAGTATTTT
CASIILRATQYF
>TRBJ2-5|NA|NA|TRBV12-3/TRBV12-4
TGTGCCAGCAACCGAGGCAGGACAGAGACCCAGTACTTC
CASNRGRTETQYF
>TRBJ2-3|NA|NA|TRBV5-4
TGTGCCAGCTTTGATGGTTGGAGCACAGATACGCAGTATTTT
CASFDGWSTDTQYF
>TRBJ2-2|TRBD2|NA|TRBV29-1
TGTAGCGTTGGGACTAGGGCGGCGAACACCCGGGAGCTGTTTTTT
CSVGTRAANTRELFF
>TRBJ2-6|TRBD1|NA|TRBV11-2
TGTGCCAGAAGCATGGGAGGAGACAGGGGCATTTCCCTCTCTGGGGCCAACATCCTGACTTTC
CARSMGGDRGISLSGANILTF
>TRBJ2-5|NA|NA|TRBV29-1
TGCAGCGTTGAAGCGGACAAGGGGCGAGTAGAGGCCCAGTACTTC
CSVEADKGRVEAQYF
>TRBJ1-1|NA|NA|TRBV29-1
TGCAGCCTTGCGGCAGGGCGGGGAATGAGCACTGAAGCTTTCTTT
CSLAAGRGMSTEAFF
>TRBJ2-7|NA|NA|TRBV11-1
TGTGTCAGCAGCTTAGCGGAATCGGGAGAATACGAGCAGTACTTC
CVSSLAESGEYEQYF
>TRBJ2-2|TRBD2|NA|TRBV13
TGTGTCAGCAACATAAGACTAGCGGGAGGACCCGGGGAGCTGTTTTTT
CVSNIRLAGGPGELFF
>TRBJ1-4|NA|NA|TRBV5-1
TGCGCTAGCAGTCGCGACGGACCGACTAATGAAAGACTGTTTTTT
CASSRDGPTNERLFF
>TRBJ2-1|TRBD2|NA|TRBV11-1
TGTGGCAGCAGCTCCCCTCCTGGCGGGAGGGCCTTTAGTGATGAGTTCTTC
CGSSSPPGGRAFSDEFF
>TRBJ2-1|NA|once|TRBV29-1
TGCAGTGTCATGCGCCCTGAACAGGATGAGCAATTCTTC
CSVMRPEQDEQFF
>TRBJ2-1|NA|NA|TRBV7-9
TGTGCCAGCAGCTTGGCCAAGTCCAGTGAGCAGTTCTTC
CASSLAKSSEQFF
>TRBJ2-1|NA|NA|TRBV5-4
TGTGCCAGTAGCCTCCCCTCCTACAATGAGCAGCTCTTC
CASSLPSYNEQLF
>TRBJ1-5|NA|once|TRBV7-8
TGTGCCAGCAGGTTAGTGGGTCAGCCCCAGCATTTT
CASRLVGQPQHF
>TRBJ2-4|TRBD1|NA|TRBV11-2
TGTGCCAGTAGTTCCGCGACAGGGGATAACATTCAGTACTTC
CASSSATGDNIQYF
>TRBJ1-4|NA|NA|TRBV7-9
TGTGCCAACAGCTCAGGGCTAACTAATGGAAAACTGTTTTTT
CANSSGLTNGKLFF
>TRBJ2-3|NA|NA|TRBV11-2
TGTGCTATCAGCGAGGTCCCACAGAGACTAGTGGTCACAGATACGCAGTATTTT
CAISEVPQRLVVTDTQYF
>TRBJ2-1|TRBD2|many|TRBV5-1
TGCGCCAGCAGCTTCCCAGCGGGAAGGAACAATGAGCAGTTCTTC
CASSFPAGRNNEQFF
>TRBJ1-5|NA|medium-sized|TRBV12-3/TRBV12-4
TGTGCCAGCAGCCCGAACAGGGACAATCAGCCCCAGCATTTT
CASSPNRDNQPQHF
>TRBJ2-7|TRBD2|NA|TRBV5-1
TGCACCAGCAGCTTGGCCGAGGGCGGGAGGCGTCCTTACGAGCAATACTTC
CTSSLAEGGRRPYEQYF
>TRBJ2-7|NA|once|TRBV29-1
TGCAGCGTTGCCGGGACTCCCCCCTCTAAGCAGTACTTC
CSVAGTPPSKQYF
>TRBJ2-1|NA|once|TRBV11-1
TGTGCCAGCAACTTCCAGGGACCGCTGGACAATGAGCAGTTCTTC
CASNFQGPLDNEQFF
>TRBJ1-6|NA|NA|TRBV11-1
TGTACCAGCAGCCGGACACTGGTTTCATTCCTCCACTTT
CTSSRTLVSFLHF
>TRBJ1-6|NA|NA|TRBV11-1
TGTGCCAGCAGCAGGACACTGGTTGTACCCCTCCACTTT
CASSRTLVVPLHF
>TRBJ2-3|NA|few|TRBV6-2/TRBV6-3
TGTGCCAGTTCCGCTGGGACTGGAACCCCGCGGTATTTT
CASSAGTGTPRYF
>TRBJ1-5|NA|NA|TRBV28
TGTGCCAGCAGTTTACTTAAACAGAGTCACAATCAGCCCCAGCATTTT
CASSLLKQSHNQPQHF
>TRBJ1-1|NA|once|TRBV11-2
TGTGCCAGCAGCCCATTGGGCCCCTTGAACACTGAAGCTTTCTTT
CASSPLGPLNTEAFF
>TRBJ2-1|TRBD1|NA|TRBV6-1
TGTGCCGGCACCGAGGGGCAGGGGGCCCACAATAAGCAGTTCTTC
CAGTEGQGAHNKQFF
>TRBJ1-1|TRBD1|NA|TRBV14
TGTGCCAGCAGCCAAGGACAGGGGATAGAAGCCCTCTTT
CASSQGQGIEALF
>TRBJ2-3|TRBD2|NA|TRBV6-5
TGTGCTAGCAACCCAGGACTAGCTGGAGCAGATACGCAGTATTTT
CASNPGLAGADTQYF
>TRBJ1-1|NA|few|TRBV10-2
TGCGCCAACACACGGGGGCGCGTCTCTGTAGCTTTCTTT
CANTRGRVSVAFF
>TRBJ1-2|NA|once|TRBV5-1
TGCGCCAGCAACTTGGAAGCAAATTATGGCTACACCTTC
CASNLEANYGYTF
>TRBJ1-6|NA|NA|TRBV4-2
TGTGCCAGCAGTCAAGAGACAGGTTCTACCACACCCCTCCACTTT
CASSQETGSTTPLHF
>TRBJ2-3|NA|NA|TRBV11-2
TGTGCCAACGGGTTAGATTCCGTCAGCACAGATACGCAGTATTTT
CANGLDSVSTDTQYF
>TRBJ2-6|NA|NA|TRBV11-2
TGTGCCAGCAACAGCTGGGTACCAAATCTCTCTGTGGCCAACGTCCTGACTTTC
CASNSWVPNLSVANVLTF